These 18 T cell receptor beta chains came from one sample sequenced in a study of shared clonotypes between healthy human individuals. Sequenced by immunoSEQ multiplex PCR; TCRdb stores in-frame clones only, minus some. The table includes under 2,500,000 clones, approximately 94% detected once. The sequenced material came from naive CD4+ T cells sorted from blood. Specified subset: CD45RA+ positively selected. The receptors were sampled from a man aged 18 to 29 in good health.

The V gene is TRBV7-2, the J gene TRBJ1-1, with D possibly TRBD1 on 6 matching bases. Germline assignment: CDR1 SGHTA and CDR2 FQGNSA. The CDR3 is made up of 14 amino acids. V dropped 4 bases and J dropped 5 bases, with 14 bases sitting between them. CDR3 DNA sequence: TGTGCCAGCAGCTCGGGGGCTTTGGGGACTGAAGCTTTCTTT. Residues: CASSSGALGTEAFF.

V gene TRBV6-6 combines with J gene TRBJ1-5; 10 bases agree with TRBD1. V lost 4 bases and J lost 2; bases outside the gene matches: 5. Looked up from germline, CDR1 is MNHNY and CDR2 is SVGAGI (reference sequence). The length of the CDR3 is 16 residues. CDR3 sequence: CASSSSGTGGNQPQHF. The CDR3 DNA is TGTGCCAGCAGTTCCTCCGGGACAGGGGGCAATCAGCCCCAGCATTTT.

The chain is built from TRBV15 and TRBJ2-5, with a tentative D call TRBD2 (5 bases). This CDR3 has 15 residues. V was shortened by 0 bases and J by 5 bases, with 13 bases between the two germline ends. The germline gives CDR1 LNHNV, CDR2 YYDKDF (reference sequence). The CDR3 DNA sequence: TGTGCCACCAGCAGAGATCCAAGCGGCGGGGAGACCCAGTACTTC. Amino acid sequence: CATSRDPSGGETQYF.

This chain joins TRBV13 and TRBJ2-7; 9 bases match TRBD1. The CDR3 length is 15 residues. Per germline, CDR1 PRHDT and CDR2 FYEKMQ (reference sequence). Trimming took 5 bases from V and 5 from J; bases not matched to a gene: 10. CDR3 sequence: CASSPNRDRVHEQYF. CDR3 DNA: TGTGCCAGCAGCCCTAACCGGGACAGGGTACACGAGCAGTACTTC. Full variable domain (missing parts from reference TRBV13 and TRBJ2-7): AAGVIQSPRHLIKEKRETATLKCYPIPRHDTVYWYQQGPGQDPQFLISFYEKMQSDKGSIPDRFSAQQFSDYHSELNMSSLELGDSALYFCASSPNRDRVHEQYFGPGTRLTVT.

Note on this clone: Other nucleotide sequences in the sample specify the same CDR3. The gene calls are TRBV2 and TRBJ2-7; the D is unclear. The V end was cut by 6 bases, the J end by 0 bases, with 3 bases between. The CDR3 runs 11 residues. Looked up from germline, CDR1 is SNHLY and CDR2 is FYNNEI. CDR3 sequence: CASRTSYEQYF. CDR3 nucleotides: TGTGCCAGCAGAACCTCCTACGAGCAGTACTTC.

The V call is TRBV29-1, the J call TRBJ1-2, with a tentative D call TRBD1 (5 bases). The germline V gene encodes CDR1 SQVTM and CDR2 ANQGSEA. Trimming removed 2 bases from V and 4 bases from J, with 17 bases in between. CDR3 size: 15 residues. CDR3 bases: TGCAGCGTTGAATGGAGGGGTCCAATAACCTATGGCTACACCTTC. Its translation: CSVEWRGPITYGYTF.

The CDR3 region has the DNA TGTGCCAGCAGTCGCGGGGGGAGCTCCTATAATTCACCCCTCCACTTT. Protein product: CASSRGGSSYNSPLHF. J is TRBJ1-6 and V is TRBV28; possibly TRBD1 for D (5 bases). CDR1 MDHEN and CDR2 SYDVKM come from the germline V gene. V lost 5 bases and J 0 bases, leaving 11 bases between the germline ends. The CDR3 extends over 16 amino acids.

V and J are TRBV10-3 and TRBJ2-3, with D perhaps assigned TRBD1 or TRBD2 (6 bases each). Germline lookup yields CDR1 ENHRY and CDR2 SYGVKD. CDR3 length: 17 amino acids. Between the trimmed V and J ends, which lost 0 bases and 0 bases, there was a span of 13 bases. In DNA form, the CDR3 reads TGTGCCATCAGTGAGTCCGGGGGCCTTAGAAGCACAGATACGCAGTATTTT. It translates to CAISESGGLRSTDTQYF.

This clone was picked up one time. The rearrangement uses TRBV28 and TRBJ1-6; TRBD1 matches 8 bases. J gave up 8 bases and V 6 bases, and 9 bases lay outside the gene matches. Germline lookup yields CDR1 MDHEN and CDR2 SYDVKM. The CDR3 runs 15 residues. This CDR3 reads CASSTGQARDSPLHF. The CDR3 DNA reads TGTGCCAGCAGCACGGGACAGGCGCGGGATTCACCCCTCCACTTT.

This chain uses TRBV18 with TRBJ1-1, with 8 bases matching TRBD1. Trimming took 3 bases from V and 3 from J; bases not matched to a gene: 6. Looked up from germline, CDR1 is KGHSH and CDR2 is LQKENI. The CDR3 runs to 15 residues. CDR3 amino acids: CASSPGQGGDTEAFF. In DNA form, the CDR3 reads TGTGCCAGCTCACCCGGACAGGGAGGGGACACTGAAGCTTTCTTT.

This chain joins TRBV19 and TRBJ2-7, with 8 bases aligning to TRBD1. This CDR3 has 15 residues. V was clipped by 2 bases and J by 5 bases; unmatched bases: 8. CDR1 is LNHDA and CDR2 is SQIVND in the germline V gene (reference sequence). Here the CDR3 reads CASSIIPGQGNEQYF. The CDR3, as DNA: TGTGCCAGTAGTATAATCCCCGGACAGGGTAACGAGCAGTACTTC.

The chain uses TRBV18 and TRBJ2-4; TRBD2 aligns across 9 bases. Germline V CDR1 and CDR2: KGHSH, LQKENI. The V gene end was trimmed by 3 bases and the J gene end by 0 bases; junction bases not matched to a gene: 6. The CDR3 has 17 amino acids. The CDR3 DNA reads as TGTGCCAGCTCACCCGCTAGCGGGGAAGTAGCCAAAAACATTCAGTACTTC. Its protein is CASSPASGEVAKNIQYF.

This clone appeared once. CDR3 nucleotide sequence: TGTGCCAGCAGGACAGGGGTGTACGAGCAGTACTTC. This codes for CASRTGVYEQYF. V and J are TRBV11-1 and TRBJ2-7; 8 bases match TRBD1. Germline V CDR1 and CDR2: SGHAT, FQDESV (reference sequence). Germline trimming cut 6 bases from V and 4 bases from J; bases unmatched to any gene: 2. This CDR3 is 12 amino acids long.

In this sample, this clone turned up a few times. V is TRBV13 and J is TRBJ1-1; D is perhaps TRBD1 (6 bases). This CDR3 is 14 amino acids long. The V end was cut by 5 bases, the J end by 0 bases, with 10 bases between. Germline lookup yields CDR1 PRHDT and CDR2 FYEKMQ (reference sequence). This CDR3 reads CASSEGTLNTEAFF. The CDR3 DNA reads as TGTGCCAGCAGCGAGGGGACACTGAACACTGAAGCTTTCTTT.

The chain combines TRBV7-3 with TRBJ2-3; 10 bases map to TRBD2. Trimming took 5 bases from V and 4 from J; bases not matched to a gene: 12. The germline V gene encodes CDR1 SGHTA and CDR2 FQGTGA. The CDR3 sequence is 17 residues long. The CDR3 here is CASSVGLSGGAADTQYF. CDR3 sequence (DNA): TGTGCCAGCAGCGTGGGCCTCAGCGGGGGGGCCGCAGATACGCAGTATTTT.

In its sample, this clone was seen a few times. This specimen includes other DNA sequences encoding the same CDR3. The CDR3 sequence is CASSPDSYGYTF. DNA of the CDR3: TGTGCCAGCTCACCAGACAGCTATGGCTACACCTTC. The J gene is TRBJ1-2, the V gene TRBV18, with a tentative D call TRBD1 (5 bases). CDR1 KGHSH and CDR2 LQKENI come from the germline V gene. CDR3 length: 12 residues. V was cut by 2 bases and J by 4 bases, with 5 bases left in between.

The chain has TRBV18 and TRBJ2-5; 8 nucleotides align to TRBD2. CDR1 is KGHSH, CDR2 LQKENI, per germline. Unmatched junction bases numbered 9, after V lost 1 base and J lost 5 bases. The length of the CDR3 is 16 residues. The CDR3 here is CASSPRESGSGETQYF. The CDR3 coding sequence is TGTGCCAGCTCACCACGTGAAAGCGGGAGTGGGGAGACCCAGTACTTC.

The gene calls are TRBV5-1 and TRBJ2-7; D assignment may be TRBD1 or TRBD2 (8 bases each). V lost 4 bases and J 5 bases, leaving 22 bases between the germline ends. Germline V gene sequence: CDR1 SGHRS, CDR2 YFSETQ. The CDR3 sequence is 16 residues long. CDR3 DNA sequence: TGCGCCAGCAGCCCAGGGACAGGCGGCGGGAGGAACGAGCAGTACTTC. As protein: CASSPGTGGGRNEQYF.